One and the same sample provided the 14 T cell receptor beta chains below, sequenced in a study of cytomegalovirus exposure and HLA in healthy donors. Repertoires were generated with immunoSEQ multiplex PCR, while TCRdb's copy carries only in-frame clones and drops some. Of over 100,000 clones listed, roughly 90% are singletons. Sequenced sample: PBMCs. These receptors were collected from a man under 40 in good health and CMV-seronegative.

CDR3 DNA: TGTGCCAGCAGCTTAGGGGGCGCGATTTACGAGCAGTACTTC. It encodes CASSLGGAIYEQYF. V and J are TRBV11-2 and TRBJ2-7; D may be TRBD1 (5 bases). The germline V gene encodes CDR1 SGHAT and CDR2 FQNNGV. CDR3 length: 14 amino acids. V was shortened by 1 base and J by 4 bases, with 11 bases between the two germline ends.

CDR3 protein: CASTSDRGEAFF. The DNA of the CDR3 is TGCGCCAGCACCAGTGACAGGGGGGAAGCTTTCTTT. This chain uses TRBV5-1 with TRBJ1-1, with TRBD1 identical over 9 bases. This CDR3 contains 12 residues. V lost 6 bases, J lost 8 bases, and 5 bases stayed unmatched. Germline lookup yields CDR1 SGHRS and CDR2 YFSETQ.

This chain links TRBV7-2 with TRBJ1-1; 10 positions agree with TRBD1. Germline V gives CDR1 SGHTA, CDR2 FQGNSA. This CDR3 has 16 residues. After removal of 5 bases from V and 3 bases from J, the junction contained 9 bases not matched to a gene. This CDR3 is CASSINLGQGYTEAFF. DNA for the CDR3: TGTGCCAGCAGCATTAACCTGGGACAGGGGTACACTGAAGCTTTCTTT.

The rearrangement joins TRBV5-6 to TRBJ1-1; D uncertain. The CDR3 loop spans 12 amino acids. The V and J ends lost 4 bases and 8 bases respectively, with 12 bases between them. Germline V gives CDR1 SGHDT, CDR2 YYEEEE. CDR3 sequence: CASSRGPPEAFF. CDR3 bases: TGTGCCAGCAGCCGAGGGCCACCGGAAGCTTTCTTT.

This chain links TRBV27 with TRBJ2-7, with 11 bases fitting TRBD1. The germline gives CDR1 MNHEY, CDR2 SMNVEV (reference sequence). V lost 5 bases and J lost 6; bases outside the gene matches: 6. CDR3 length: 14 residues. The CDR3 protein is CASSPRTGGVEQYF. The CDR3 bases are TGTGCCAGCAGTCCTCGGACAGGGGGCGTCGAGCAGTACTTC.

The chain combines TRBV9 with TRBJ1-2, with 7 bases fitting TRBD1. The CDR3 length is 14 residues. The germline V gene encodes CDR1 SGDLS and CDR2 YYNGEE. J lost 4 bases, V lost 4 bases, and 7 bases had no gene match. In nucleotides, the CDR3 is TGTGCCAGCAGCCGGACAGGCGAAGTCTATGGCTACACCTTC. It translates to CASSRTGEVYGYTF.

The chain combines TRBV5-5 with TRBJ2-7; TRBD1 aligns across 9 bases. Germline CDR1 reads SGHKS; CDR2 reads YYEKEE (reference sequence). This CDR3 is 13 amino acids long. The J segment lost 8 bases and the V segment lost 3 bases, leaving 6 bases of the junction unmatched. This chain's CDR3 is CASSSDRGDQQYF. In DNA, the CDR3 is TGTGCCAGCAGCTCGGACAGGGGAGATCAGCAGTACTTC.

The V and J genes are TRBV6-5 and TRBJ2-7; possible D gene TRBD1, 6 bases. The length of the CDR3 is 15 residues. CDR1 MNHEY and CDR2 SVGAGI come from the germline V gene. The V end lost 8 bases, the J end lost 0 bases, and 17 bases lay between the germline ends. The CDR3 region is CASASTRDISYEQYF. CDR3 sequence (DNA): TGTGCCAGCGCTTCTACCCGGGACATCTCCTACGAGCAGTACTTC.

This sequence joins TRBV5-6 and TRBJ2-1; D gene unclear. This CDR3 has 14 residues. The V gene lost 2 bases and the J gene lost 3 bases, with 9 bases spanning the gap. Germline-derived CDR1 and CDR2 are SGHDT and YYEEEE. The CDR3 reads CASSFWYGYNEQFF. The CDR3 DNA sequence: TGTGCCAGCAGCTTTTGGTACGGCTACAATGAGCAGTTCTTC. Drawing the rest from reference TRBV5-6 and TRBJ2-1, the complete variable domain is DAGVTQSPTHLIKTRGQQVTLRCSPKSGHDTVSWYQQALGQGPQFIFQYYEEEERQRGNFPDRFSGHQFPNYSSELNVNALLLGDSALYLCASSFWYGYNEQFFGPGTRLTVL.

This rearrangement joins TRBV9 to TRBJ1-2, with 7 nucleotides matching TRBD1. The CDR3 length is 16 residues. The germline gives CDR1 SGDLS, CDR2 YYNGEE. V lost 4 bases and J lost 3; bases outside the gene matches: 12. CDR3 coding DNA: TGTGCCAGCAGCCCCAGGAGTTGGACAGGCTACTATGGCTACACCTTC. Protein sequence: CASSPRSWTGYYGYTF.

The CDR3 reads CASSSPRTGPSEQYF. In DNA form, the CDR3 reads TGTGCCAGCAGCTCCCCTCGGACAGGCCCCTCCGAGCAGTACTTC. The chain couples TRBV5-4 to TRBJ2-7, with 7 bases matching TRBD1. The trim removed 3 bases at V and 6 bases at J, leaving 12 bases unmatched. The CDR3 loop spans 15 amino acids. CDR1 and CDR2 from the germline V gene are SGHNT and YYREEE (reference sequence).

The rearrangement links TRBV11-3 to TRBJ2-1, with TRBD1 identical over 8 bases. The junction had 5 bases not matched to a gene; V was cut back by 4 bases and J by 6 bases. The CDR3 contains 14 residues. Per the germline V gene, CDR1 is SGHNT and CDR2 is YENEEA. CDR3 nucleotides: TGTGCCAGCAGCTCTGGACAGGGAGGCAATGAGCAGTTCTTC. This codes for CASSSGQGGNEQFF.

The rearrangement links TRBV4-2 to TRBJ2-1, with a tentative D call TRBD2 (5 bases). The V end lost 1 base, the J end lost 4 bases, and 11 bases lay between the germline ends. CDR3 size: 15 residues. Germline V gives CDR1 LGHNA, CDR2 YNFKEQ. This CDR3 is CASSQASGPYNEQFF. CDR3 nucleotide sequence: TGTGCCAGCAGCCAAGCGAGCGGTCCTTACAATGAGCAGTTCTTC.

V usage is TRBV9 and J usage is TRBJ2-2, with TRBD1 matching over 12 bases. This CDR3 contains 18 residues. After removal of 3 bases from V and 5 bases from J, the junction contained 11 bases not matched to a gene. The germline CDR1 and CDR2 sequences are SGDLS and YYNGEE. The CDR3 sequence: CASSATGTGGFITGELFF. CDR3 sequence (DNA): TGTGCCAGCAGCGCTACCGGGACAGGGGGCTTTATTACCGGGGAGCTGTTTTTT.